This record looks at one T cell receptor beta chain sequence and its context. Its antigen is unidentified. This entry belongs to a study of type 1 regulatory T cells. Overall study context: This in vitro CD4 product, T-allo10, is enriched for Tr1 cells and alloantigen-specific.

CDR3 length: 14 residues. Deletions cut 4 bases from V and 6 bases from J, with 10 bases between. One entry per CDR3 protein results from TCRdb running MiXCR on the reads. The repertoire consists of under 30,000 distinct CDR3 sequences, with 40% to 55% occurring once and the leading ten covering 4.8%. Sequences were obtained from cultured T cells, either the whole culture or a sorted T cell fraction (not recorded which). The clonotype was recovered from a human donor in good health. The V and J genes are TRBV12-3 or TRBV12-4 and TRBJ1-6, with no clear D. CDR3 sequence: CASSSRARNSPLHF. The CDR3 DNA sequence: TGTGCCAGCAGTTCACGGGCTCGTAATTCACCCCTCCACTTT.